A selection of T cell receptor beta chains follows, all from one sample in a study of blood T cell repertoires in COVID-19. Assay used: immunoSEQ multiplex PCR; TCRdb lists only in-frame clones, some missing. This sample carries 60,000 to 70,000 clones, approximately 87% of them seen once, and the ten largest clones take 4.4%. The source material was peripheral blood. These receptors all stem from a man aged 45-60 years with active COVID-19. CDR3s include the opening cysteine and the closing phenylalanine or tryptophan. A D gene is named only where the DNA matches it firmly. Not every row has a clone size; where given, it reads once, few, many or a size class.

V gene	J gene	clone size	D gene	CDR3 DNA	CDR3 protein
TRBV6-4	TRBJ2-1	once	TRBD2	TGTGCCAGCAGTGCCCAGGGACTAGCGGGGGGAACGTCCTACAATGAGCAGTTCTTC	CASSAQGLAGGTSYNEQFF
TRBV2	TRBJ2-5	.	.	TGTGCCAGCAGATACGACAGTCAAGAGACCCAGTACTTC	CASRYDSQETQYF
TRBV3-1/TRBV3-2	TRBJ2-7	.	.	TGTGCCAGCAGCCACTGGGGCAACCCCTACGAGCAGTACTTC	CASSHWGNPYEQYF
TRBV2	TRBJ1-2	.	.	TGTGCCAGCTACACAGGGTCCGGCTATGGCTACACCTTC	CASYTGSGYGYTF
TRBV11-3	TRBJ2-1	once	.	TGTGCCAGCAGCTTATCCCAGACTCAAGAGGAGCAGTTCTTC	CASSLSQTQEEQFF
TRBV5-8	TRBJ1-5	.	TRBD1	TGTGCCAGCAGCTACGGGGTGCAGGGGGGTCAGCCCCAGCATTTT	CASSYGVQGGQPQHF
TRBV6-5	TRBJ1-1	.	TRBD1	TGTGCCAGCAGACCGGGACAGAGACGTACAGCTTTCTTT	CASRPGQRRTAFF
TRBV28	TRBJ2-7	once	.	TGTGCCAGCAGTTTAGGCCCGACAGGGGAGGGCTCCTACGAGCAGTACTTC	CASSLGPTGEGSYEQYF
TRBV5-1	TRBJ1-4	.	.	TGCGCCAGCAGCAATTCGGGGTTTGAAAAACTGTTTTTT	CASSNSGFEKLFF
TRBV7-2	TRBJ1-1	once	.	TGTGCCAGCAGCTTAGTGAGCGGCGGAAAAGCTTTCTTT	CASSLVSGGKAFF
TRBV24-1	TRBJ2-3	.	.	TGTGCCACAGAGGGTTCATTTTCGGATACGCAGTATTTT	CATEGSFSDTQYF
TRBV18	TRBJ2-5	many	.	TGTGCCAGCTCACCGAGCCCCTTCGAGACCCAGTACTTC	CASSPSPFETQYF
TRBV11-1	TRBJ2-3	.	TRBD1	TGTGCCAGCAGGGGACAGGGGAGGACAGATACGCAGTATTTT	CASRGQGRTDTQYF
TRBV18	TRBJ1-2	.	TRBD1	TGTGCCAGCTCTCTACAGGGGGACTATGGCTACACCTTC	CASSLQGDYGYTF
TRBV7-9	TRBJ1-3	.	.	TGTGCCAGCAGCTCACCCGGCGACAGGAGAAACACCATATATTTT	CASSSPGDRRNTIYF
TRBV11-3	TRBJ1-6	.	.	TGTGCCAGCAGCCCCGCCGGGGAGCTCCATTCACCCCTCCACTTT	CASSPAGELHSPLHF
TRBV2	TRBJ2-3	.	.	TGTGCCAGCACCTCAGCGGGCAGCCCCGTCGATACGCAGTATTTT	CASTSAGSPVDTQYF
TRBV29-1	TRBJ2-7	.	TRBD1	TGCAGCGCTCGGACAGGGGGCGACTACGAGCAGTACTTC	CSARTGGDYEQYF
TRBV7-2	TRBJ1-5	.	.	TGTGCCAGCAGCACCAGTTCCACCGGGGCCCAGCATTTT	CASSTSSTGAQHF
TRBV6-2/TRBV6-3	TRBJ2-7	.	TRBD1	TGTGCCAGCAGTTCGGGACAGGGGCTATCCTACGAGCAGTACTTC	CASSSGQGLSYEQYF
TRBV9	TRBJ2-7	.	TRBD2	TGTGCCAGCAGCGTAGAGGGGACTAGCGGCTACGAGCAGTACTTC	CASSVEGTSGYEQYF
TRBV30	TRBJ2-7	.	TRBD2	TGTGCCTGGAGTCCGGGACTAGCCGCGATTGCCTACGAGCAGTACTTC	CAWSPGLAAIAYEQYF
TRBV7-3	TRBJ1-1	.	.	TGTGCCAGCAGCTTAACAGGGGAAGGGAGGACTGAAGCTTTCTTT	CASSLTGEGRTEAFF
TRBV10-3	TRBJ2-3	many	.	TGTGCCATCAGTGGGACCCCGGGCGGGGGCACAGATACGCAGTATTTT	CAISGTPGGGTDTQYF
TRBV11-3	TRBJ2-1	.	TRBD2	TGTGCCAGCAGCCCCGTCGGGGCTAGCGGGGCCTACAATGAGCAGTTCTTC	CASSPVGASGAYNEQFF
TRBV28	TRBJ1-6	.	.	TGTGCCAGCAGTCCACAGGGAACCTATAATTCACCCCTCCACTTT	CASSPQGTYNSPLHF
TRBV6-8	TRBJ2-4	.	TRBD2	TGTGCCAGCAGTTACCCCGGGACTAGCGGGAGGGCCCCCAAAAACATTCAGTACTTC	CASSYPGTSGRAPKNIQYF
TRBV30	TRBJ2-5	.	.	TGTGCCTGGAGTGTAAGCGGCGAGACCCAGTACTTC	CAWSVSGETQYF
TRBV5-6	TRBJ2-1	.	.	TGTGCCAGCAGCCGTCAACAGGGCATTTACAATGAGCAGTTCTTC	CASSRQQGIYNEQFF
TRBV9	TRBJ2-4	.	TRBD2	TGTGCCAGCTCAAGAGAGGGAGGGCCTGAAAACATTCAGTACTTC	CASSREGGPENIQYF
TRBV6-2/TRBV6-3	TRBJ2-5	once	TRBD2	TGTGCCAGCAGTTCCGCGGGAGGGGAAGAGACCCAGTACTTC	CASSSAGGEETQYF
TRBV12-3/TRBV12-4	TRBJ2-5	.	.	TGTGCCAGCAGTTTAAGCGGAAGAGAGACCCAGTACTTC	CASSLSGRETQYF
TRBV11-2	TRBJ2-1	.	.	TGTGCCAGCAGCTTAGACACAGGGAGCAATGAGCAGTTCTTC	CASSLDTGSNEQFF
TRBV30	TRBJ2-3	.	TRBD1	TGTGCCTGGAGTGCCGGGACAGGCGTCACAGATACGCAGTATTTT	CAWSAGTGVTDTQYF
TRBV7-2	TRBJ2-7	.	.	TGTGCCAGCAGTCGATTTGGGGGGAATTACGAGCAGTACTTC	CASSRFGGNYEQYF
TRBV4-2	TRBJ1-4	few	.	TGTGCCAGCAGAGGAGGAATTAATGAAAAACTGTTTTTT	CASRGGINEKLFF
TRBV6-2/TRBV6-3	TRBJ1-2	.	.	TGTGCCAGCAGTTATCAGGGTTACGATGGCTACACCTTC	CASSYQGYDGYTF